A selection of T cell receptor beta chains follows, all from one sample in a study of T cell repertoires in cytomegalovirus infection. MiXCR, run by TCRdb on the reads, gives a single entry per CDR3 protein. The sample consists of over 250,000 distinct CDR3 sequences, roughly 24% of them appearing once. The sample comprised PBMCs. The receptors here all came from a human donor in good health (CMV status not recorded). Some clones in this sample may be carry-over from other donors' samples. The CDR3 runs from the conserved cysteine through the conserved F or W. The order of the fields is CDR3 DNA, CDR3 protein, D gene, J gene, V gene, clone size. The D gene is left open where the match is weak. Expanded clones are given a class, and other clones once, few, many or no size at all.

DNA: TGCGCCAGCAGCCCCCCCCCGGGGACCGGGGCCAACGTCCTGACTTTC
CDR3: CASSPPPGTGANVLTF
D: NA
J: TRBJ2-6
V: TRBV5-1
size: few

DNA: TGTGCCAGTAGCCCCCAATCCCTAGCGGGAGGCGATGAGCAGTTCTTC
CDR3: CASSPQSLAGGDEQFF
D: TRBD2
J: TRBJ2-1
V: TRBV19
size: few

DNA: TGTGCCAGCAGTCAGGGTCTGGGACAGCCCCAGCATTTT
CDR3: CASSQGLGQPQHF
D: NA
J: TRBJ1-5
V: TRBV7-2
size: many

DNA: TGCAGTGGGGCCGGCGGGGCCAGGGGGCAGTACTTC
CDR3: CSGAGGARGQYF
D: NA
J: TRBJ2-7
V: TRBV20-1
size: NA

DNA: TGTGCCAGTAGGAGGGACATGCTCGTTGGAGATGAGCAGTTCTTC
CDR3: CASRRDMLVGDEQFF
D: NA
J: TRBJ2-1
V: TRBV19
size: NA

DNA: TGTGCCAGCAGTTTATCCTCCATTCAAGAGTTCTTC
CDR3: CASSLSSIQEFF
D: NA
J: TRBJ2-1
V: TRBV28
size: NA

DNA: TGTGCCAGCAGTTATAACTCGATGGGTAATCAGCCCCAGCATTTT
CDR3: CASSYNSMGNQPQHF
D: NA
J: TRBJ1-5
V: TRBV6-2/TRBV6-3
size: many

DNA: TGTGCCAGCAGCTTTGAGGGGTTACTTAGCTCTGGAAACACCATATATTTT
CDR3: CASSFEGLLSSGNTIYF
D: NA
J: TRBJ1-3
V: TRBV7-2
size: NA

DNA: TGTGCCAGCAGCTTAACGGGGGCTCGGCAGCCCCAGCATTTT
CDR3: CASSLTGARQPQHF
D: NA
J: TRBJ1-5
V: TRBV7-2
size: few

DNA: TGTGCCATCACGCCGGACAGTTCAGATACGCAGTATTTT
CDR3: CAITPDSSDTQYF
D: NA
J: TRBJ2-3
V: TRBV10-3
size: NA

DNA: TGTGCCAGCAGTTACTCGTCAATGCAAGGCTACACCTTC
CDR3: CASSYSSMQGYTF
D: NA
J: TRBJ1-2
V: TRBV6-2/TRBV6-3
size: NA

DNA: TGTGCCAGCAGCTTAGCGGTGCAGGGTGGCGAGCAGTACTTC
CDR3: CASSLAVQGGEQYF
D: NA
J: TRBJ2-7
V: TRBV7-2
size: few

DNA: TGTGCCAGCAGACTTACCCCCCCAGTCTCACCCCTCCACTTT
CDR3: CASRLTPPVSPLHF
D: NA
J: TRBJ1-6
V: TRBV6-1
size: few

DNA: TGTGCCAGCAGCCAACAGGGAAGCTACGAGCAGTACTTC
CDR3: CASSQQGSYEQYF
D: NA
J: TRBJ2-7
V: TRBV7-2
size: NA

DNA: TGCGCCAGCAGCCAAGTACCGACGGAGGATGAAAAACTGTTTTTT
CDR3: CASSQVPTEDEKLFF
D: NA
J: TRBJ1-4
V: TRBV4-1
size: many

DNA: TGCGCCAGCAGTGGGCAGGGCGGTGAGCAGTTCTTC
CDR3: CASSGQGGEQFF
D: NA
J: TRBJ2-1
V: TRBV10-1
size: few

DNA: TGTGCCAGCAGTGAAGCGGCTAGCGGGGGGGCCGGGGAGCTGTTTTTT
CDR3: CASSEAASGGAGELFF
D: TRBD2
J: TRBJ2-2
V: TRBV2
size: few

DNA: TGTGCCAGCAGCTCTAAAGGGGCCTACGAGCAGTACTTC
CDR3: CASSSKGAYEQYF
D: NA
J: TRBJ2-7
V: TRBV7-2
size: many

DNA: TGTGCCAGCAGTTCTAGCGGGTACTCCTACAATGAGCAGTTCTTC
CDR3: CASSSSGYSYNEQFF
D: TRBD2
J: TRBJ2-1
V: TRBV6-1
size: NA

DNA: TGCGCCAGCAGCCAAGATCTGGTTGGGGAAAACATTCAGTACTTC
CDR3: CASSQDLVGENIQYF
D: NA
J: TRBJ2-4
V: TRBV4-3
size: few

DNA: TGTGCCAGCAGTTCCCCTAGCGGTCTAGCCAAAAACATTCAGTACTTC
CDR3: CASSSPSGLAKNIQYF
D: TRBD2
J: TRBJ2-4
V: TRBV28
size: NA

DNA: TGTGCCAGCAGCTTAGTAGGGACAGGGGGAACGAGTCAGCCCCAGCATTTT
CDR3: CASSLVGTGGTSQPQHF
D: TRBD1
J: TRBJ1-5
V: TRBV7-2
size: many

DNA: TGTGCCAGCAGCTTAGTCCGTACGGGGTTGAACACTGAAGCTTTCTTT
CDR3: CASSLVRTGLNTEAFF
D: NA
J: TRBJ1-1
V: TRBV7-2
size: few

DNA: TGTGCCAGCAGGGAAACAGGGGGCTCGGCAGATACGCAGTATTTT
CDR3: CASRETGGSADTQYF
D: TRBD1
J: TRBJ2-3
V: TRBV2
size: few

DNA: TGTGCCAGCAGCTTGATAGCGGGAGTCGGCCAAGAGACCCAGTACTTC
CDR3: CASSLIAGVGQETQYF
D: TRBD2
J: TRBJ2-5
V: TRBV7-6
size: many

DNA: TGTGCCAGCAGCCATCGAGGAGGTGAGCAGTTCTTC
CDR3: CASSHRGGEQFF
D: NA
J: TRBJ2-1
V: TRBV7-6
size: many

DNA: TGTGCCAGCAGCCCCGCCGGCAGGAACACTGAAGCTTTCTTT
CDR3: CASSPAGRNTEAFF
D: NA
J: TRBJ1-1
V: TRBV7-2
size: many

DNA: TGTGCCAGCAGCCCATTCCGGGGGTACGAGCAGTACTTC
CDR3: CASSPFRGYEQYF
D: NA
J: TRBJ2-7
V: TRBV7-2
size: many

DNA: TGTGCCAGCAGCTCCCGAAGGGGGTTCTATGGCTACAGCTTC
CDR3: CASSSRRGFYGYSF
D: NA
J: TRBJ1-2
V: TRBV7-2
size: NA

DNA: TGTGCCACCAGCAGAGATCCGCAGCGGGTCAGCACAGATACGCAGTATTTT
CDR3: CATSRDPQRVSTDTQYF
D: NA
J: TRBJ2-3
V: TRBV15
size: few

DNA: TGTGCCAGCAGCATACGAGGGGAGGCTTTCTTT
CDR3: CASSIRGEAFF
D: NA
J: TRBJ1-1
V: TRBV3-1
size: NA

DNA: TGTGCCAGTAGCCTACTAGCGGGAGTTTCTGGTGAGCAGTTCTTC
CDR3: CASSLLAGVSGEQFF
D: TRBD2
J: TRBJ2-1
V: TRBV19
size: few

DNA: TGCAGTGCTAGAGAGGCCAGAATACTCACAGATACGCAGTATTTT
CDR3: CSAREARILTDTQYF
D: NA
J: TRBJ2-3
V: TRBV20-1
size: few